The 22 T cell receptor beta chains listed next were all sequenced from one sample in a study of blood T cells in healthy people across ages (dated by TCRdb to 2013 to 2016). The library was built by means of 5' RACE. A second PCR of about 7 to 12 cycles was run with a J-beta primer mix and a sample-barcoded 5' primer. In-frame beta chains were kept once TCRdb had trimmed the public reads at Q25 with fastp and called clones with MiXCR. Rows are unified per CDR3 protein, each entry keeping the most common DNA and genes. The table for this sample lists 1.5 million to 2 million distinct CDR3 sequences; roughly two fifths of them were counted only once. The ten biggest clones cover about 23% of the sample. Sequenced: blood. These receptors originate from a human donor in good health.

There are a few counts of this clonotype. DNA for the CDR3: TGTGCCAGCAGTTACGGACAGGGGAACTATGGCTACACCTTC. This sequence encodes CASSYGQGNYGYTF. The chain is built from TRBV6-2 or TRBV6-3 and TRBJ1-2; 9 positions match TRBD1. Germline V gene sequence: CDR1 MNHEY, CDR2 SVGEGT. The CDR3 length is 14 residues. The V gene end was trimmed by 2 bases and the J gene end by 2 bases; junction bases not matched to a gene: 0.

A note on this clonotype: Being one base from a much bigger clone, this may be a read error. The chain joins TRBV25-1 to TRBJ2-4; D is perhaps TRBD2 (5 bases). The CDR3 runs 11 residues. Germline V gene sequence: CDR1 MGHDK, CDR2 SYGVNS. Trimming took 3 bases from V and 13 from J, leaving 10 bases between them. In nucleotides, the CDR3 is TGTGCCAGCAGTGAGGATGGGGAGCAGTACTTC. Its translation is CASSEDGEQYF.

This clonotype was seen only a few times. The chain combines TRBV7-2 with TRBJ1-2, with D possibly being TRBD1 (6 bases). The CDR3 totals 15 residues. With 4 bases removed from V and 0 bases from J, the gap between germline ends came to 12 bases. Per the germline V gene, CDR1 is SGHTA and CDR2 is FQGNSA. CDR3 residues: CASSSLDRPNYGYTF. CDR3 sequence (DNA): TGTGCCAGCAGCTCCCTGGACAGACCTAACTATGGCTACACCTTC.

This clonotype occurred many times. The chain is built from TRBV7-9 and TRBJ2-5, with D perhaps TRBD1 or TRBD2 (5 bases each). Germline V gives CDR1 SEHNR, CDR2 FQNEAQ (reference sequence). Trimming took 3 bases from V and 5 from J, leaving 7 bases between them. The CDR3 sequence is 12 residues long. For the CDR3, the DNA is TGTGCCAGCAGCTTCGGGACCGAGACCCAGTACTTC. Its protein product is CASSFGTETQYF.

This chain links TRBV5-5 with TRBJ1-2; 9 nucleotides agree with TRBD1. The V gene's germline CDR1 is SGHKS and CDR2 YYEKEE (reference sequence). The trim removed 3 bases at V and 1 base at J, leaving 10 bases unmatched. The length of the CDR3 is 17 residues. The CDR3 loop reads CASSWGTGKPFNYGYTF. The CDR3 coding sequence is TGTGCCAGCAGCTGGGGGACAGGGAAGCCTTTTAACTATGGCTACACCTTC.

CDR3 sequence: CASSPGLGRAGYEQYF. DNA for the CDR3: TGTGCCAGCAGCCCAGGTTTAGGCAGGGCGGGCTACGAGCAGTACTTC. The chain joins TRBV7-2 to TRBJ2-7, with D perhaps assigned TRBD1 or TRBD2 (5 bases each). This CDR3 region has 16 residues. V was trimmed by 5 bases and J by 3 bases, leaving 20 bases between them. CDR1 SGHTA and CDR2 FQGNSA come from the germline V gene.

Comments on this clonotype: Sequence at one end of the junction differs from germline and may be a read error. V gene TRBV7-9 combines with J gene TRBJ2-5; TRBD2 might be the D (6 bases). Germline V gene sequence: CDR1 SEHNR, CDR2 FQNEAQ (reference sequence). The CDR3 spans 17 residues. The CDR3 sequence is CASSLGLKRAIQETQYF. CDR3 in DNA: TGTGCCAGCAGTTTAGGATTGAAGCGGGCAATACAAGAGACCCAGTACTTC.

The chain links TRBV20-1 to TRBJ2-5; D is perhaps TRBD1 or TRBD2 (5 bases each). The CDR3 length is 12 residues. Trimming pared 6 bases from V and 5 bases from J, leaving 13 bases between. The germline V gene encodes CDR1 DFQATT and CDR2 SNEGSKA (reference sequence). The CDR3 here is CSAGSGLETQYF. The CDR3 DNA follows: TGCAGTGCCGGTTCGGGGCTGGAGACCCAGTACTTC.

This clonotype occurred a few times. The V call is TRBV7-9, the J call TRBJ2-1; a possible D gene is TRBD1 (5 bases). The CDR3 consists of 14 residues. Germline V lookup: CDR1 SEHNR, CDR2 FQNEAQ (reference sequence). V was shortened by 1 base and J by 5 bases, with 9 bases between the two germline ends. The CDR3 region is CASSLVGQHNEQFF. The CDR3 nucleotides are TGTGCCAGCAGCTTAGTGGGGCAGCACAATGAGCAGTTCTTC. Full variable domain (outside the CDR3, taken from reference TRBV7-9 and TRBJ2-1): DTGVSQNPRHKITKRGQNVTFRCDPISEHNRLYWYRQTLGQGPEFLTYFQNEAQLEKSRLLSDRFSAERPKGSFSTLEIQRTEQGDSAMYLCASSLVGQHNEQFFGPGTRLTVL.

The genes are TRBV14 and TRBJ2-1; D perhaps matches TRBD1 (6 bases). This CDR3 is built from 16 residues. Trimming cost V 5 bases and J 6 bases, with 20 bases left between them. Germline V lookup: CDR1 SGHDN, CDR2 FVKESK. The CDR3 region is CASSARGRTSLNEQFF. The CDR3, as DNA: TGTGCCAGCAGCGCCAGGGGTCGGACCTCCCTCAATGAGCAGTTCTTC.

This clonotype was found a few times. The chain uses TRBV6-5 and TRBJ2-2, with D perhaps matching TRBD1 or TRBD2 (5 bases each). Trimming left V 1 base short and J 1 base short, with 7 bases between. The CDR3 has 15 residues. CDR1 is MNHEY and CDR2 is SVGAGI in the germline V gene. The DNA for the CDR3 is TGTGCCAGCAGTTACTGGGACGGGAACACCGGGGAGCTGTTTTTT. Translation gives CASSYWDGNTGELFF.

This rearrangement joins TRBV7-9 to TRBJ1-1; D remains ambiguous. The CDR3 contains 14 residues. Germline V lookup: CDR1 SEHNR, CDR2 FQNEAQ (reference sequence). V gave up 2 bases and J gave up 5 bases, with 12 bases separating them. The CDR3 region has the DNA TGTGCCAGCAGCTTACTTGGGGAGAGGACTGAAGCTTTCTTT. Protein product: CASSLLGERTEAFF.

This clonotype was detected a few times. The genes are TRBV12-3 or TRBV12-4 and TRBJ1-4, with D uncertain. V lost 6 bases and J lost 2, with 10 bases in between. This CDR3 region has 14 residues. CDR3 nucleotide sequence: TGTGCCAGCAGACGGACGGGGACTAATGAAAAACTGTTTTTT. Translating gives CASRRTGTNEKLFF.

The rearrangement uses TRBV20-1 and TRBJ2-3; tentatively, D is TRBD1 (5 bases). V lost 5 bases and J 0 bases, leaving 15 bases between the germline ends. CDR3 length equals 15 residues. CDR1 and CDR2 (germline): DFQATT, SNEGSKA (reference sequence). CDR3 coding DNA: TGCAGTGCTCGTTCAGGGCAGGACAGCACAGATACGCAGTATTTT. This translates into CSARSGQDSTDTQYF.

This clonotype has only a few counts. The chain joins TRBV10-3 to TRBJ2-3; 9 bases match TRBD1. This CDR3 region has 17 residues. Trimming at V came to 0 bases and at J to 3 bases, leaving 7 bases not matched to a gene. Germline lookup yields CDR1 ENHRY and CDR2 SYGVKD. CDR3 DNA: TGTGCCATCAGTGAGTCGAGCGGGACAGGGACAACAGATACGCAGTATTTT. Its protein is CAISESSGTGTTDTQYF.

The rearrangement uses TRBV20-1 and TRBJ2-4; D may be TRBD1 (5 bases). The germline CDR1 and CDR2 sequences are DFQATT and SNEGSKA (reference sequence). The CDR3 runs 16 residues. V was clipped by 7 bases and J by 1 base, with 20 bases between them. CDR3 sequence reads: CSERRWGREAKNIQYF. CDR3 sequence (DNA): TGCAGTGAGCGAAGGTGGGGCAGAGAGGCCAAAAACATTCAGTACTTC.

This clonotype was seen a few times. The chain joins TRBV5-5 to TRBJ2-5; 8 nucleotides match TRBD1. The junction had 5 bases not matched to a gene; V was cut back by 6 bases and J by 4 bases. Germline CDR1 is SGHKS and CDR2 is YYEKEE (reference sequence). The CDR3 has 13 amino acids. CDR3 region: CASKLTGAETQYF. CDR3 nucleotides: TGTGCCAGCAAGTTGACAGGGGCAGAGACCCAGTACTTC. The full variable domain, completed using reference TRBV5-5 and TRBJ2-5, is DAGVTQSPTHLIKTRGQQVTLRCSPISGHKSVSWYQQVLGQGPQFIFQYYEKEERGRGNFPDRFSARQFPNYSSELNVNALLLGDSALYLCASKLTGAETQYFGPGTRLLVL.

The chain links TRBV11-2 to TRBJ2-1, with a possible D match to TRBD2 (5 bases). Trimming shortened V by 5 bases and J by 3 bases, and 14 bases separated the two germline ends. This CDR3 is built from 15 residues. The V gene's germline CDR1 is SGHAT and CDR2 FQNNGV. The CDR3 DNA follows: TGTGCCAGCAGCCTAGGGCCGGGGTACTACAATGAGCAGTTCTTC. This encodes CASSLGPGYYNEQFF.

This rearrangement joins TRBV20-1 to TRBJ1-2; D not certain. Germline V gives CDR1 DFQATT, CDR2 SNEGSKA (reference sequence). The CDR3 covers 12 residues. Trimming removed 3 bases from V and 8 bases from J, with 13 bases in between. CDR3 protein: CSASLFSRGYTF. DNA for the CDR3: TGCAGTGCTAGTTTATTCTCGAGGGGCTACACCTTC.

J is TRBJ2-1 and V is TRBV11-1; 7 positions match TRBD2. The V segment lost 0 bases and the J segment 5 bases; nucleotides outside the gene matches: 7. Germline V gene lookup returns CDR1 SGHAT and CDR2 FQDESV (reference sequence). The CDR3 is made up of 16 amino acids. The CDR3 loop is CASSLAVVRGDNEQFF. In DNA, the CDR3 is TGTGCCAGCAGCTTAGCGGTGGTTCGGGGGGACAATGAGCAGTTCTTC.

The CDR3 sequence: CASSLKGHRPLLDEQFF. As DNA, the CDR3 is TGTGCCAGCAGCTTAAAGGGACATAGGCCACTATTAGATGAGCAGTTCTTC. The chain combines TRBV7-9 with TRBJ2-1; D is perhaps TRBD1 (6 bases). Germline-derived CDR1 and CDR2 are SEHNR and FQNEAQ (reference sequence). V was trimmed by 2 bases and J by 8 bases, leaving 22 bases between them. The length of the CDR3 is 17 residues.

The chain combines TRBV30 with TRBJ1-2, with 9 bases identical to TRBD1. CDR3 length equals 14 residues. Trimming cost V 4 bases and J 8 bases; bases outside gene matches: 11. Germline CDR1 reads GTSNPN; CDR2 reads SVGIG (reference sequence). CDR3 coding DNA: TGTGCCTGGACCCCTTGGGGGACAGGGCGCGGCTACACCTTC. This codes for CAWTPWGTGRGYTF.